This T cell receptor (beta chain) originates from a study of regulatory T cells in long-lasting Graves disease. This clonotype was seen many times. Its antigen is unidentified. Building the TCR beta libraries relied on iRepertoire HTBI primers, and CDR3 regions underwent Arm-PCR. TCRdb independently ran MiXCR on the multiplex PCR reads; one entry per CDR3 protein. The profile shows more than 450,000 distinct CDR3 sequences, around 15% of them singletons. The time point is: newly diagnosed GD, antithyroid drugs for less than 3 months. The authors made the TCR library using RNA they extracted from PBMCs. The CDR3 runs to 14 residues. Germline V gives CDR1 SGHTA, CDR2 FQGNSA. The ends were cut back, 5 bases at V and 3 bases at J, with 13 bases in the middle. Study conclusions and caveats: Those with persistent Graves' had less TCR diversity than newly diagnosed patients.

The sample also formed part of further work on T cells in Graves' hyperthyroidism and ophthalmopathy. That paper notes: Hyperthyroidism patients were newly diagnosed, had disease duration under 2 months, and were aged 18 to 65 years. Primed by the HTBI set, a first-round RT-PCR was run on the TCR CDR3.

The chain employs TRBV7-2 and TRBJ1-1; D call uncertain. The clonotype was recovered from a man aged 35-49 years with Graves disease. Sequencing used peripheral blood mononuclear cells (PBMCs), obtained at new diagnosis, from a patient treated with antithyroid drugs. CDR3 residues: CASSVVQFYTEAFF. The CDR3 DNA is TGTGCCAGCAGCGTAGTACAGTTTTACACTGAAGCTTTCTTT.